The 27 T cell receptor beta chains below all came from one sample that was sequenced in a study of blood T cells in healthy people across ages (dated by TCRdb to between 2014 and 2017). Library creation used 5' RACE. The instrument was an Illumina HiSeq 2500. A second PCR of about 6 to 11 cycles was run with a J-beta primer mix and a sample-barcoded 5' primer. In-frame beta chains were kept once TCRdb had trimmed the public reads at Q25 with fastp and called clones with MiXCR. Records with the same CDR3 protein are collapsed into one entry carrying the most frequent genes and DNA. In all, the sample holds hundreds of thousands of distinct CDR3 sequences, and roughly 26% of those were seen once. The ten biggest clones cover roughly a sixth of the sample. Sequencing was done on a sample of blood. Receptors originate from a woman older than 75 in good health.

This clonotype was found many times. The chain joins TRBV4-2 to TRBJ1-2; the D gene is possibly TRBD1 (5 bases). Germline V lookup: CDR1 LGHNA, CDR2 YNFKEQ. CDR3 size: 15 residues. Trimming took 0 bases from V and 5 from J, leaving 13 bases between them. The CDR3 DNA sequence: TGTGCCAGCAGCCAAGACAGGCCAGGGAGTTATGGCTACACCTTC. Encoded protein: CASSQDRPGSYGYTF.

In its sample, this clonotype was seen a few times. The chain combines TRBV28 with TRBJ2-4, with D uncertain. The J call may be faulty, since TRBJ2-7 better matches the DNA end. The CDR3 has 12 residues. Per germline, CDR1 MDHEN and CDR2 SYDVKM. The CDR3: CASSFGSHEQYF. The CDR3 nucleotides read TGTGCCAGCAGTTTTGGTAGCCACGAGCAGTACTTC.

The sample holds many counts of this clonotype. The chain joins TRBV10-3 to TRBJ2-5, with D tentatively TRBD1 or TRBD2 (6 bases each). CDR1 and CDR2 (germline): ENHRY, SYGVKD. Trimming took off 4 bases at V and 5 bases at J, with 14 bases between the two ends. CDR3 length: 14 amino acids. CDR3 protein: CAISVEGQGETQYF. The DNA for the CDR3 is TGTGCCATCAGTGTGGAGGGGCAGGGGGAGACCCAGTACTTC.

About this clonotype: One base away lies a much larger clone, so this may be a sequencing read error. The chain carries TRBV5-1 and TRBJ2-1; 8 nucleotides align to TRBD1. The CDR3 extends over 14 amino acids. Germline V CDR1 and CDR2: SGHRS, YFSETQ. V lost 7 bases, J lost 6 bases, and 9 bases stayed unmatched. CDR3 in DNA: TGCGCCAGCGGCGTGGACAGGGAAGGCAATGAGCAGTTCTTC. This encodes CASGVDREGNEQFF.

This clonotype was recorded many times. The V gene is TRBV20-1, the J gene TRBJ2-1; 14 nucleotides agree with TRBD2. Germline V gives CDR1 DFQATT, CDR2 SNEGSKA (reference sequence). CDR3 size: 14 residues. Trimming cost V 4 bases and J 8 bases; bases outside gene matches: 4. The CDR3 sequence: CSATTSGGADEQFF. In DNA, the CDR3 is TGCAGTGCTACGACTAGCGGGGGGGCTGATGAGCAGTTCTTC.

This clonotype has a handful of counts. It may be a read error: a sequence one base away is much more abundant. This chain uses TRBV7-9 with TRBJ2-1; 7 bases align to TRBD1. Unmatched junction bases numbered 8, after V lost 7 bases and J lost 2 bases. CDR3 length equals 15 residues. Looked up from germline, CDR1 is SEHNR and CDR2 is FQNEAQ (reference sequence). CDR3 coding DNA: TGTGCCAGCAACCGGCTTCAGGGGGCCTACAATGAGCAGTTCTTC. It translates to CASNRLQGAYNEQFF.

This chain uses TRBV3-1 with TRBJ1-2; D is uncertain. The ends were cut back, 0 bases at V and 0 bases at J, with 11 bases in the middle. The CDR3 is 16 residues long. CDR1 is LGHDT and CDR2 is YNNKEL in the germline V gene (reference sequence). Here the CDR3 reads CASSQELTDSNYGYTF. CDR3 DNA sequence: TGTGCCAGCAGCCAAGAACTTACAGACTCTAACTATGGCTACACCTTC.

Comments on this clonotype: This clone may be a read error of a much larger clone one base away. This sequence joins TRBV5-1 and TRBJ1-4; TRBD1 agrees at 10 bases. There are 16 residues in the CDR3. Germline values: CDR1 SGHRS, CDR2 YFSETQ. The DNA of the CDR3 is TGCGCCAGCAGCCCCGGGACAGGGGCAACTAATGAAAAACTGCTTTTT. Protein sequence: CASSPGTGATNEKLLF.

V usage is TRBV9 and J usage is TRBJ2-3; TRBD2 matches at 14 bases. Germline CDR1 and CDR2: SGDLS and YYNGEE. The CDR3 contains 17 residues. The V gene end was trimmed by 3 bases and the J gene end by 2 bases; junction bases not matched to a gene: 5. CDR3 DNA sequence: TGTGCCAGCAGCGACCAGGGACTAGCGGGGGTCACAGATACGCAGTATTTT. It yields the protein CASSDQGLAGVTDTQYF. Variable domain in full (rest from reference TRBV9 and TRBJ2-3): DSGVTQTPKHLITATGQRVTLRCSPRSGDLSVYWYQQSLDQGLQFLIQYYNGEERAKGNILERFSAQQFPDLHSELNLSSLELGDSALYFCASSDQGLAGVTDTQYFGPGTRLTVL.

This clonotype counts as large (0.1 to 1%). A single base separates this from a much larger clone, so it may be a read error. The rearrangement uses TRBV12-3 or TRBV12-4 and TRBJ2-5; tentatively, D is TRBD1 (5 bases). The CDR3 has 11 amino acids. Trimming took 2 bases from V and 11 from J, leaving 9 bases between them. The chain's CDR3 is CASSLLGVQYF. The DNA of the CDR3 is TGTGCCAGCAGTTTATTAGGGGTGCAGTACTTC.

This clonotype was seen more than once but under ten times. This chain joins TRBV6-5 and TRBJ1-5; no clear D gene. The V and J ends lost 0 bases and 5 bases respectively, with 8 bases between them. This CDR3 is built from 14 residues. Germline V gene lookup returns CDR1 MNHEY and CDR2 SVGAGI. CDR3 sequence reads: CASSYSIGDQPQHF. CDR3 nucleotide sequence: TGTGCCAGCAGTTACTCGATCGGAGATCAGCCCCAGCATTTT.

The sample holds a few counts of this clonotype. This chain uses TRBV29-1 with TRBJ2-3, with 7 nucleotides matching TRBD1. In germline, CDR1 is SQVTM, CDR2 ANQGSEA. This CDR3 has 18 residues. V gave up 3 bases and J gave up 0 bases; unmatched junction bases: 15. The CDR3: CSVDGARPSRGSTDTQYF. In nucleotides, the CDR3 is TGCAGCGTTGATGGGGCTAGGCCAAGCAGGGGGAGCACAGATACGCAGTATTTT.

This clonotype was counted many times. The chain carries TRBV5-1 and TRBJ2-1; 14 nucleotides align to TRBD2. From germline, CDR1 is SGHRS and CDR2 YFSETQ. This CDR3 spans 16 amino acids. V was pared by 4 bases and J by 4 bases, with 4 bases of the junction left unmatched. The CDR3 DNA sequence: TGCGCCAGCAGCGCGACTAGCGGGGGGGTATACAATGAGCAGTTCTTC. Translation gives CASSATSGGVYNEQFF.

V is TRBV2 and J is TRBJ1-5; TRBD1 is a possible D gene (5 bases). V dropped 6 bases and J dropped 6 bases, with 21 bases sitting between them. Germline V CDR1 and CDR2: SNHLY, FYNNEI. This CDR3 contains 16 residues. The CDR3 loop is CASSIAGPQGGQPQHF. DNA of the CDR3: TGTGCCAGCAGCATCGCGGGACCCCAAGGAGGTCAGCCCCAGCATTTT. Together with reference TRBV2 and TRBJ1-5, the CDR3 gives the full variable domain: EPEVTQTPSHQVTQMGQEVILRCVPISNHLYFYWYRQILGQKVEFLVSFYNNEISEKSEIFDDQFSVERPDGSNFTLKIRSTKLEDSAMYFCASSIAGPQGGQPQHFGDGTRLSIL.

This clonotype was seen a few times. The chain has TRBV7-9 and TRBJ1-4; TRBD1 matches 8 bases. Looked up from germline, CDR1 is SEHNR and CDR2 is FQNEAQ (reference sequence). V gave up 1 base and J gave up 8 bases; unmatched junction bases: 6. The CDR3 length is 15 residues. The CDR3 sequence: CASSLGQGQREKLFF. Written as DNA, the CDR3 is TGTGCCAGCAGCTTAGGACAGGGGCAGAGGGAAAAACTGTTTTTT.

The genes are TRBV7-8 and TRBJ1-4, with D perhaps TRBD1 (6 bases). CDR3 length equals 14 residues. Germline CDR1 SGHVS, CDR2 FQNEAQ. V lost 5 bases and J 7 bases, leaving 14 bases between the germline ends. DNA for the CDR3: TGTGCCAGCAGCACTGACAGGATTCCTGAAAAACTGTTTTTT. It yields the protein CASSTDRIPEKLFF.

This clonotype was detected a few times. CDR3 region: CASSRLWADTQYF. Written as DNA, the CDR3 is TGTGCCAGTAGTCGACTATGGGCAGATACGCAGTATTTT. The rearrangement uses TRBV19 and TRBJ2-3; D possibly corresponds to TRBD2 (5 bases). Germline assignment: CDR1 LNHDA and CDR2 SQIVND (reference sequence). The CDR3 extends over 13 amino acids. The V end lost 5 bases, the J end lost 4 bases, and 10 bases lay between the germline ends. The full variable domain, rest sourced from reference TRBV19 and TRBJ2-3, is DGGITQSPKYLFRKEGQNVTLSCEQNLNHDAMYWYRQDPGQGLRLIYYSQIVNDFQKGDIAEGYSVSREKKESFPLTVTSAQKNPTAFYLCASSRLWADTQYFGPGTRLTVL.

CDR3 DNA sequence: TGCAGTGCTAGAGCGTCTTCGGGGGGGAGCTCCTACAATGAGCAGTTCTTC. It encodes CSARASSGGSSYNEQFF. V and J are TRBV20-1 and TRBJ2-1; 8 bases are shared with TRBD2. The CDR3 covers 17 residues. CDR1 is DFQATT and CDR2 is SNEGSKA in the germline V gene (reference sequence). V trimming: 1 base; J trimming: 0 bases; junction bases outside the gene matches: 8.

For this clonotype: This could be a read error, since a much larger clone is one nucleotide away. The chain has TRBV27 and TRBJ1-2; tentative D call: TRBD1 (6 bases). Germline CDR1 MNHEY, CDR2 SMNVEV (reference sequence). The V end lost 2 bases, the J end lost 6 bases, and 16 bases lay between the germline ends. This CDR3 has 15 residues. This CDR3 reads CASSLRGGARNGYTF. The CDR3 bases are TGTGCCAGCAGTTTAAGAGGGGGGGCGCGTAATGGCTACACCTTC.

This clonotype has ten or more counts. The gene calls are TRBV4-3 and TRBJ2-3; D gene uncertain. In germline, CDR1 is LGHNA, CDR2 YSLEER. This CDR3 comprises 18 residues. Between the trimmed V and J ends, which lost 0 bases and 6 bases, there was a span of 22 bases. CDR3 nucleotides: TGCGCCAGCAGCCAAGATCCGGCTGGACGGTCCCCCGGGGATACGCAGTATTTT. Protein product: CASSQDPAGRSPGDTQYF.

Worth noting for this clonotype: A much larger clone lies one base from this, so it may be a read error. The chain carries TRBV6-2 or TRBV6-3 and TRBJ2-7, with TRBD1 identical over 8 bases. Trimming removed 2 bases from V and 7 bases from J; junction bases left unmatched: 13. This CDR3 has 16 amino acids. Germline CDR1 reads MNHEY; CDR2 reads SVGEGT. In DNA, the CDR3 is TGTGCCAGCAGTTACGGGAGGACAGGGAAGTACAATGAGCAGTACTTC. Protein: CASSYGRTGKYNEQYF.

This clonotype has at least ten counts. The chain employs TRBV5-1 and TRBJ2-1; tentatively, D is TRBD1 (5 bases). CDR1 and CDR2 from the germline V gene are SGHRS and YFSETQ. V was shortened by 4 bases and J by 7 bases, with 12 bases between the two germline ends. The CDR3 runs 13 residues. The CDR3 DNA is TGCGCCAGCAGCCTTCTGGGGCAGAATGAGCAGTTCTTC. This encodes CASSLLGQNEQFF. The full variable domain, in which reference TRBV5-1 and TRBJ2-1 provide the parts outside the CDR3, is KAGVTQTPRYLIKTRGQQVTLSCSPISGHRSVSWYQQTPGQGLQFLFEYFSETQRNKGNFPGRFSGRQFSNSRSEMNVSTLELGDSALYLCASSLLGQNEQFFGPGTRLTVL.

Comments on this clonotype: This could be a read error, since a much larger clone is one nucleotide away. CDR3 sequence: CATSESGTVLETQYF. DNA for the CDR3: TGTGCCACCAGTGAGTCTGGGACGGTTCTAGAGACCCAGTACTTC. The chain combines TRBV10-3 with TRBJ2-7; D may correspond to TRBD1 or TRBD2 (5 bases each). Gene TRBJ2-5 matches the end of the DNA better, so the J call may be wrong. The CDR3 spans 15 residues. The germline gives CDR1 ENHRY, CDR2 SYGVKD.

This clonotype was seen more than once but under ten times. The chain recombines TRBV6-5 with TRBJ1-4; 9 bases match TRBD1. Germline V gives CDR1 MNHEY, CDR2 SVGAGI. The CDR3 contains 19 residues. Germline trimming cut 0 bases from V and 1 base from J; bases unmatched to any gene: 9. CDR3 nucleotides: TGTGCCAGCAGTTACTCGACCCCGGGACAGGGATTAACTAATGAAAAACTGTTTTTT. This sequence encodes CASSYSTPGQGLTNEKLFF.

The V gene is TRBV7-9, the J gene TRBJ1-1; D remains ambiguous. Trimming removed 4 bases from V and 4 bases from J, with 16 bases in between. Looked up from germline, CDR1 is SEHNR and CDR2 is FQNEAQ (reference sequence). The CDR3 is made up of 15 amino acids. Here the CDR3 reads CASSSDWVVGTEAFF. As DNA, the CDR3 is TGTGCCAGCAGCTCCGACTGGGTTGTAGGCACTGAAGCTTTCTTT. The full variable domain, its missing parts supplied by reference TRBV7-9 and TRBJ1-1, is DTGVSQNPRHKITKRGQNVTFRCDPISEHNRLYWYRQTLGQGPEFLTYFQNEAQLEKSRLLSDRFSAERPKGSFSTLEIQRTEQGDSAMYLCASSSDWVVGTEAFFGQGTRLTVV.

The CDR3 spells CAGGAGEYYEQYF. The CDR3 DNA sequence: TGTGCAGGCGGGGCAGGTGAATACTACGAGCAGTACTTC. The chain has TRBV6-1 and TRBJ2-7; tentative D call: TRBD2 (6 bases). CDR1 and CDR2 (germline): MNHNS, SASEGT. This CDR3 is 13 amino acids long.

This clonotype was detected many times. The rearrangement joins TRBV6-6 to TRBJ2-7, with TRBD2 as a possible D gene (6 bases). CDR1 and CDR2 from the germline V gene are MNHNY and SVGAGI (reference sequence). V was cut by 4 bases and J by 7 bases, with 14 bases left in between. The CDR3 spans 13 residues. CDR3 in amino acids: CASSSSGGGEQYF. The CDR3 bases are TGTGCCAGCAGTTCATCCGGGGGTGGTGAGCAGTACTTC.